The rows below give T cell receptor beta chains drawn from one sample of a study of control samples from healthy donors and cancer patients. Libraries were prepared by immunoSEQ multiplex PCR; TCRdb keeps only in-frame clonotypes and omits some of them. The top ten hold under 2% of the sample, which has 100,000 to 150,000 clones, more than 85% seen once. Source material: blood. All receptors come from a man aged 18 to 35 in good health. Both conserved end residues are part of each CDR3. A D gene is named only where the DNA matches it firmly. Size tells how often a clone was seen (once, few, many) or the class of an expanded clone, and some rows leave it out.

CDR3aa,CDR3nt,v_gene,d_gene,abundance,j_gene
CASTIKGRNNSPLHF,TGTGCCAGCACCATTAAGGGACGGAATAATTCACCCCTCCACTTT,TRBV5-5,.,.,TRBJ1-6
CASSRPGVKAGTDTQYF,TGTGCCAGCAGCCGGCCGGGAGTTAAAGCGGGCACAGATACGCAGTATTTT,TRBV7-2,.,.,TRBJ2-3
CASSLDPSSTDTQYF,TGCGCCAGCAGCTTGGACCCTTCTAGCACAGATACGCAGTATTTT,TRBV5-1,.,.,TRBJ2-3
CASSPPDLEPSYGYTF,TGTGCCAGCTCACCACCGGATCTGGAGCCGAGCTATGGCTACACCTTC,TRBV18,.,few,TRBJ1-2
CASSGTAEAFF,TGTGCCAGCAGTGGGACAGCTGAAGCTTTCTTT,TRBV2,.,.,TRBJ1-1
CASSLQGNQYSPLHF,TGTGCCAGCAGCTTACAGGGAAATCAGTATTCACCCCTCCACTTT,TRBV7-8,.,.,TRBJ1-6
CASSVESWDSIGIAKNIQYF,TGTGCCAGCAGTGTTGAGTCCTGGGACTCAATAGGAATAGCCAAAAACATTCAGTACTTC,TRBV6-1,.,.,TRBJ2-4
CASSLVGRGDAYGYTF,TGTGCCAGCTCACTAGTAGGCAGGGGAGACGCCTATGGCTACACCTTC,TRBV18,.,.,TRBJ1-2
CASSQDREDQPQHF,TGTGCCAGCAGCCAGGACAGGGAGGATCAGCCCCAGCATTTT,TRBV3-1/TRBV3-2,TRBD1,.,TRBJ1-5
CASSLSAGGDPSEQYF,TGTGCCAGCAGTTTATCGGCGGGGGGGGATCCGTCCGAGCAGTACTTC,TRBV27,TRBD2,.,TRBJ2-7
CASSYSMSSLDTQYF,TGTGCCAGCAGTTACTCGATGTCTAGTCTAGATACGCAGTATTTT,TRBV6-6,.,.,TRBJ2-3
CASSEDTGELFF,TGTGCCAGCAGTGAAGACACCGGGGAGCTGTTTTTT,TRBV2,.,.,TRBJ2-2
CASSRTTSGRLSFYEQYF,TGTGCCAGCAGCCGCACGACTAGCGGGAGGCTATCCTTTTACGAGCAGTACTTC,TRBV3-1/TRBV3-2,TRBD2,.,TRBJ2-7
CASSNLQTGQQFF,TGTGCCAGCAGCAACCTCCAGACAGGGCAGCAGTTCTTC,TRBV28,TRBD1,.,TRBJ2-1
CASSPGLVGFYF,TGTGCCAGCAGCCCCGGGCTTGTGGGTTTTTACTTC,TRBV7-9,.,once,TRBJ2-7
CASSLGYRQPQHF,TGCGCCAGCAGCTTGGGTTACCGGCAGCCCCAGCATTTT,TRBV5-1,.,.,TRBJ1-5
CAWSPPGGAGRGYTF,TGTGCCTGGAGCCCTCCGGGGGGCGCAGGAAGGGGCTACACCTTC,TRBV30,.,.,TRBJ1-2
CASSYARGGGDYGYTF,TGTGCCAGCAGTTATGCTAGGGGGGGCGGCGACTATGGCTACACCTTC,TRBV7-9,.,.,TRBJ1-2
CASRPGAGYCTGELFF,TGTGCCAGCCGCCCCGGAGCGGGATACTGCACCGGGGAGCTGTTTTTT,TRBV7-9,TRBD2,.,TRBJ2-2
CASSSSTHTDTQYF,TGCGCCAGCAGCTCCTCCACCCATACAGATACGCAGTATTTT,TRBV5-1,.,.,TRBJ2-3
CASSVGVGANTEAFF,TGTGCCAGTAGCGTGGGAGTCGGGGCGAACACTGAAGCTTTCTTT,TRBV19,.,.,TRBJ1-1
CASSYLRTGNTEAFF,TGTGCCAGCAGTTACCTTCGGACAGGGAACACTGAAGCTTTCTTT,TRBV6-6,TRBD1,once,TRBJ1-1
CASSQLGIGPNYGYTF,TGCGCCAGCAGCCAGCTTGGAATCGGGCCTAACTATGGCTACACCTTC,TRBV4-1,.,.,TRBJ1-2
CASSPPGEYEQYF,TGTGCCAGCAGCCCCCCCGGGGAATACGAGCAGTACTTC,TRBV7-9,.,.,TRBJ2-7
CASSVGGQGAPNQPQHF,TGTGCCAGCAGCGTAGGAGGACAGGGGGCGCCCAATCAGCCCCAGCATTTT,TRBV9,TRBD1,.,TRBJ1-5
CASSLGRLGEQYF,TGTGCCAGCAGCTTGGGGAGGCTAGGGGAGCAGTACTTC,TRBV5-4,.,.,TRBJ2-7
CAWSVRSVTGSSYNSPLHF,TGTGCCTGGAGTGTACGATCTGTGACAGGGAGCTCCTATAATTCACCCCTCCACTTT,TRBV30,TRBD1,.,TRBJ1-6
CASSDIGTRLLYEQFF,TGTGCCAGCAGTGACATAGGGACTAGATTGTTGTATGAGCAGTTCTTC,TRBV27,TRBD2,.,TRBJ2-1
CASSPRTARETQYF,TGTGCCAGCAGCCCCCGGACCGCGCGGGAGACCCAGTACTTC,TRBV6-2/TRBV6-3,.,.,TRBJ2-5
CASSRIGSPLHF,TGCGCCAGCAGCCGGATCGGTTCACCCCTCCACTTT,TRBV4-3,.,.,TRBJ1-6
CAWSGVSHRGQDNYGYTF,TGTGCCTGGAGTGGGGTTTCTCACCGAGGACAGGATAACTATGGCTACACCTTC,TRBV30,TRBD1,.,TRBJ1-2
CASSYSGSRGFLYEQYF,TGTGCCAGCAGTTACTCTGGTTCCAGGGGGTTCCTCTACGAGCAGTACTTC,TRBV6-2/TRBV6-3,TRBD1,.,TRBJ2-7
CASSNLQGEKFILETQYF,TGTGCCAGCAGTAACTTACAGGGGGAAAAATTCATACTGGAGACCCAGTACTTC,TRBV27,TRBD1,few,TRBJ2-5
CASSDLPGRSNEKLFF,TGTGCCAGCAGCGACCTACCGGGACGTTCTAATGAAAAACTGTTTTTT,TRBV6-2/TRBV6-3,.,.,TRBJ1-4
CASRLYRDSPYEQYF,TGTGCCAGCAGGCTATACCGGGACAGCCCATACGAGCAGTACTTC,TRBV11-2,TRBD1,.,TRBJ2-7
CASSLWASGNQPQHF,TGTGCCAGCAGTTTATGGGCATCTGGGAATCAGCCCCAGCATTTT,TRBV27,.,.,TRBJ1-5
CASSSLEAGGPYEQYF,TGTGCCAGCAGTTCCCTAGAGGCGGGAGGGCCCTACGAGCAGTACTTC,TRBV7-9,TRBD2,.,TRBJ2-7
CASSIGQTSGTDTQYF,TGTGCCAGTAGTATCGGCCAGACTAGCGGCACAGATACGCAGTATTTT,TRBV19,TRBD2,.,TRBJ2-3
CASSLDRGGTYEQYF,TGTGCCAGCAGCTTGGACAGGGGGGGTACCTACGAGCAGTACTTC,TRBV7-6,TRBD1,.,TRBJ2-7
CASSLSVSFYNEQFF,TGTGCCAGCAGTTTATCGGTGAGCTTCTACAATGAGCAGTTCTTC,TRBV27,.,.,TRBJ2-1
CSVAAKQGSEQYF,TGCAGCGTTGCAGCAAAACAGGGATCCGAGCAGTACTTC,TRBV29-1,.,once,TRBJ2-7
CASSLGSASGTEAFF,TGCGCCAGCAGCTTAGGGTCAGCCTCAGGCACTGAAGCTTTCTTT,TRBV4-3,.,.,TRBJ1-1
CASSLIALMNTEAFF,TGCGCCAGCAGCTTGATAGCACTAATGAACACTGAAGCTTTCTTT,TRBV5-1,.,.,TRBJ1-1
CASSLEGTQYF,TGTGCCAGCAGTCTAGAAGGTACGCAGTATTTT,TRBV12-3/TRBV12-4,.,few,TRBJ2-3
CASSPTGTGFHQPQHF,TGTGCCAGCTCACCCACCGGGACAGGGTTCCATCAGCCCCAGCATTTT,TRBV18,TRBD1,.,TRBJ1-5
CASSSSGGYEQYF,TGTGCCAGCAGCTCAAGCGGGGGGTACGAGCAGTACTTC,TRBV7-3,TRBD2,.,TRBJ2-7
CAWSGPQGPSGANVLTF,TGTGCCTGGAGTGGCCCACAGGGGCCCTCTGGGGCCAACGTCCTGACTTTC,TRBV30,TRBD1,.,TRBJ2-6
CSVEVYGYTF,TGCAGCGTTGAAGTTTATGGCTACACCTTC,TRBV29-1,.,.,TRBJ1-2
CATSESGTGVTGELFF,TGTGCCACCAGTGAGTCCGGGACAGGGGTGACCGGGGAGCTGTTTTTT,TRBV24-1,TRBD1,.,TRBJ2-2
CAWSFPVGVEQFF,TGTGCCTGGAGTTTCCCGGTGGGGGTTGAGCAGTTCTTC,TRBV30,.,.,TRBJ2-1
CASSYDRRGKLFF,TGTGCCAGCAGTTATGACCGAAGAGGAAAACTGTTTTTT,TRBV25-1,.,.,TRBJ1-4
CASSVGQGSQPQHF,TGTGCCAGCAGTGTCGGACAGGGATCTCAGCCCCAGCATTTT,TRBV5-5,TRBD1,.,TRBJ1-5